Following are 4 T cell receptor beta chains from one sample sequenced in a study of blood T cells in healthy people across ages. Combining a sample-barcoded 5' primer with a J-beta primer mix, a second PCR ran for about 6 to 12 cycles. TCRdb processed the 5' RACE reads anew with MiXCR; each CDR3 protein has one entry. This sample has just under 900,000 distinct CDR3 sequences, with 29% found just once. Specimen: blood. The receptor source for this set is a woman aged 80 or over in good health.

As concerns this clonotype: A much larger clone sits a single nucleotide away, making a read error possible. The CDR3 spells CASSDPTWYQETQYF. The CDR3 DNA reads TGTGCCTCCAGTGATCCCACTTGGTACCAAGAGACCCAGTACTTC. The gene calls are TRBV24-1 and TRBJ2-5; D unclear. This CDR3 comprises 15 residues. Germline assignment: CDR1 KGHDR and CDR2 SFDVKD.

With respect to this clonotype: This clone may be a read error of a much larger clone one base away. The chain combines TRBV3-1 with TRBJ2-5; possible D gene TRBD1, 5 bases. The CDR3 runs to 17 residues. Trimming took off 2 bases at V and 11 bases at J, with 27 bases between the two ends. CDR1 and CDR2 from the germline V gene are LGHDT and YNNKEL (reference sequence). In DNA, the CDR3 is TGTGCCAGCAGCCAACTAGGGGCCGCACTCGCGGTGGGTGAGCAGTACTTC. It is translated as CASSQLGAALAVGEQYF.

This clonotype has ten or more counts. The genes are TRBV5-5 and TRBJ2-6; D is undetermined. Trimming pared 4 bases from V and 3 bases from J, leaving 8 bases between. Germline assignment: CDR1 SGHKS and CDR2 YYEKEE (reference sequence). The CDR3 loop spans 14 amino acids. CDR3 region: CASSAMGGANVLTF. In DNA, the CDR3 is TGTGCCAGCAGCGCCATGGGTGGGGCCAACGTCCTGACTTTC. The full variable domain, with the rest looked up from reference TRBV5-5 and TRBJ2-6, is DAGVTQSPTHLIKTRGQQVTLRCSPISGHKSVSWYQQVLGQGPQFIFQYYEKEERGRGNFPDRFSARQFPNYSSELNVNALLLGDSALYLCASSAMGGANVLTFGAGSRLTVL.

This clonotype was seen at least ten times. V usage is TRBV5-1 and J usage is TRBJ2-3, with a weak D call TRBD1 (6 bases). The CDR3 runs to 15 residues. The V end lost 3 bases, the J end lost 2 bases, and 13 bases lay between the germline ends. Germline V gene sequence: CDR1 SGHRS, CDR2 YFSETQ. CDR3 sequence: CASSSMTGSTDTQYF. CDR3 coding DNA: TGCGCCAGCAGCTCGATGACAGGATCCACAGATACGCAGTATTTT.